The entry below gives a single TCR beta chain sequence along with its context. The data are from a study of blood T cell repertoires in COVID-19. Overall study context: The study drew acute and convalescent COVID-19 samples from the United States, Italy and Spain. PBMCs, B-cell-depleted T cells, or T cells were the source of the cDNA or gDNA that made up the material.

Original methodology: Amplification of reference gene primers provided the estimated nucleated cell counts. The data were produced by immunoSEQ multiplex PCR, yet TCRdb's version contains in-frame clones alone and is incomplete. The DNA gave D and trimming, while V, J and clone size come from that table. Among 60,000 or so clones, 65% to 90% were seen once, and the ten largest hold roughly 18%. V gave up 2 bases and J gave up 5 bases; unmatched junction bases: 7. Per the germline V gene, CDR1 is WSHSY and CDR2 is SAAADI. This CDR3 is 16 amino acids long. This receptor was obtained from a human donor in a cohort sampled during active COVID-19. The sequencing sample was made of peripheral blood. V usage is TRBV10-2 and J usage is TRBJ2-5, with 11 positions matching TRBD2. The CDR3 DNA follows: TGCGCCAGCAGTGAGGGTAGCGGGGGGGCCGGGGAGACCCAGTACTTC. This translates into CASSEGSGGAGETQYF.